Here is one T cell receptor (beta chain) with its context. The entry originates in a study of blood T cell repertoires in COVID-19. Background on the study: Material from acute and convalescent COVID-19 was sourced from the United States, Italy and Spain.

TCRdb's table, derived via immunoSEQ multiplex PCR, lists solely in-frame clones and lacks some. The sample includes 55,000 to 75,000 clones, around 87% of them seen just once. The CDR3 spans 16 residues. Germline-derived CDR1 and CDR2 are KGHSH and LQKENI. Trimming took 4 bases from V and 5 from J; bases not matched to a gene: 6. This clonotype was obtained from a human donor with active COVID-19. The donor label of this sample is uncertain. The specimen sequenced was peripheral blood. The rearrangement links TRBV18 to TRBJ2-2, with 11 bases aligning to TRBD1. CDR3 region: CASSRDGQGATGELFF. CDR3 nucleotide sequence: TGTGCCAGCTCACGAGACGGACAGGGGGCGACCGGGGAGCTGTTTTTT.